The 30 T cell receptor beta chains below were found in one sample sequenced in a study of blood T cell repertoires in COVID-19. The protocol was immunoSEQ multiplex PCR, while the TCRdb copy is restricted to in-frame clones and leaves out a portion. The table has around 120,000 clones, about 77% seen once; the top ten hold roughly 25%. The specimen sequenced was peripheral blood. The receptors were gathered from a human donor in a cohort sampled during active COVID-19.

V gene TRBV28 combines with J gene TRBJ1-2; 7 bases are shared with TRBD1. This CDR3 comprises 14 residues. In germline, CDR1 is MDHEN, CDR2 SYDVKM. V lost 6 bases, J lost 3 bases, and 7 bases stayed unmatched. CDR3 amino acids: CASSSDRSDYGYTF. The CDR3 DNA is TGTGCCAGCAGCTCGGACAGGTCGGACTATGGCTACACCTTC.

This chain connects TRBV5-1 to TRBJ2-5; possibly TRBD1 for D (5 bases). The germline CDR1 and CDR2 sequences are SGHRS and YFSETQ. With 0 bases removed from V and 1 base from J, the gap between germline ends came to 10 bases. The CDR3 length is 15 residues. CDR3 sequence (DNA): TGCGCCAGCAGCTTGGATACAGGCCTCCAAGAGACCCAGTACTTC. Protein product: CASSLDTGLQETQYF.

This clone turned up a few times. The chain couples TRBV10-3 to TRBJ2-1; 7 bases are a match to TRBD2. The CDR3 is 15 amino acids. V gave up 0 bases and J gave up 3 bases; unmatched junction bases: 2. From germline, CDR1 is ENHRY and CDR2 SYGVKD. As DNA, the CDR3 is TGTGCCATCAGTGAGTCGGCTAGCGGCTACAATGAGCAGTTCTTC. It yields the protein CAISESASGYNEQFF.

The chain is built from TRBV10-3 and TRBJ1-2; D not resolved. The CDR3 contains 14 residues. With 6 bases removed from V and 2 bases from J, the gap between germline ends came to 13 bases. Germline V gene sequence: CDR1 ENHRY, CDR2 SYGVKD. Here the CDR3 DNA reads TGTGCCATCAGCATCCAAGGACTGAACTATGGCTACACCTTC. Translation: CAISIQGLNYGYTF.

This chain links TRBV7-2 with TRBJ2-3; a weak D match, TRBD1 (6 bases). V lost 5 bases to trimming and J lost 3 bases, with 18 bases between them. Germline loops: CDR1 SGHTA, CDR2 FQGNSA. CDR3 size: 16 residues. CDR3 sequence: CASSGSRGERTDTQYF. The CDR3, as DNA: TGTGCCAGCAGCGGCAGCAGGGGTGAGAGGACAGATACGCAGTATTTT.

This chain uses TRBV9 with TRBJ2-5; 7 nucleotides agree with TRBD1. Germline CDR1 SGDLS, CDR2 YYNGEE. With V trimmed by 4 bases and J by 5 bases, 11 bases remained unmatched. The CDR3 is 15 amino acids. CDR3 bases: TGTGCCAGCAGCAATACAGGGGCCCGCACGGAGACCCAGTACTTC. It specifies CASSNTGARTETQYF.

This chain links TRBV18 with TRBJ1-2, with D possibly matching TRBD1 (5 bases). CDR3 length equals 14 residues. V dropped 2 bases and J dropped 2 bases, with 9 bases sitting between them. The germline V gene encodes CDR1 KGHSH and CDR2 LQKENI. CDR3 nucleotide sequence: TGTGCCAGCTCACCAGGGGCAGAGAACTATGGCTACACCTTC. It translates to CASSPGAENYGYTF.

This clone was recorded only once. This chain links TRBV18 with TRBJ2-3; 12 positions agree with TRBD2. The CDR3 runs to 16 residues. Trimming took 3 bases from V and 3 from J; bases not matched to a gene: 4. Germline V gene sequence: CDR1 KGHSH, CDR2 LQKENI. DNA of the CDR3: TGTGCCAGCTCACCGAGGGGACTAGCGGGTACAGATACGCAGTATTTT. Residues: CASSPRGLAGTDTQYF. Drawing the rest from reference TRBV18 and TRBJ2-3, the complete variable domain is NAGVMQNPRHLVRRRGQEARLRCSPMKGHSHVYWYRQLPEEGLKFMVYLQKENIIDESGMPKERFSAEFPKEGPSILRIQQVVRGDSAAYFCASSPRGLAGTDTQYFGPGTRLTVL.

The CDR3 sequence: CASSSDGGYRTGELFF. The CDR3, as DNA: TGTGCCAGCAGCTCCGACGGAGGGTATCGGACCGGGGAGCTGTTTTTT. This chain joins TRBV5-6 and TRBJ2-2; perhaps TRBD2 as D (6 bases). The germline V and J ends were trimmed by 3 bases and 5 bases, with 17 bases remaining between them. This CDR3 has 16 residues. Germline V gene sequence: CDR1 SGHDT, CDR2 YYEEEE.

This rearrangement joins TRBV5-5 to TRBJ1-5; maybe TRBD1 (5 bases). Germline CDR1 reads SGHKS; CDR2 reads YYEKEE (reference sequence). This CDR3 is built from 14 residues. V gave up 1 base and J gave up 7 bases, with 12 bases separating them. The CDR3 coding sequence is TGTGCCAGCAGCTTGTTGGCAGGGATACAGCCCCAGCATTTT. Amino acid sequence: CASSLLAGIQPQHF. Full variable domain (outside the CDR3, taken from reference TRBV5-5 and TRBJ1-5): DAGVTQSPTHLIKTRGQQVTLRCSPISGHKSVSWYQQVLGQGPQFIFQYYEKEERGRGNFPDRFSARQFPNYSSELNVNALLLGDSALYLCASSLLAGIQPQHFGDGTRLSIL.

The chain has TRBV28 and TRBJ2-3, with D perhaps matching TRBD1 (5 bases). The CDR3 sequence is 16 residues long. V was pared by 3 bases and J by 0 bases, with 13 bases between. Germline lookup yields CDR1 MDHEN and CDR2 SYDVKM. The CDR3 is CASSFLGELSTDTQYF. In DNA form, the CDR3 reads TGTGCCAGCAGTTTCTTAGGGGAATTGAGCACAGATACGCAGTATTTT.

The CDR3 spells CASSPQPGQGNSPLHF. The CDR3 nucleotides read TGTGCCAGCTCACCGCAACCGGGACAGGGCAATTCACCCCTCCACTTT. The rearrangement joins TRBV18 to TRBJ1-6; 9 positions match TRBD1. The CDR3 spans 16 residues. Germline V gene lookup returns CDR1 KGHSH and CDR2 LQKENI. Trimming took 3 bases from V and 7 from J; bases not matched to a gene: 7.

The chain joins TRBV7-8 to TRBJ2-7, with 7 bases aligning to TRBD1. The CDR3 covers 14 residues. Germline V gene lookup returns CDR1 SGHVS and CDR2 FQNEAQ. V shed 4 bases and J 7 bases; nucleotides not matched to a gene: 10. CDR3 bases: TGTGCCAGCAGCTCGGGACAGATGACCGAGGAGCAGTACTTC. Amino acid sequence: CASSSGQMTEEQYF.

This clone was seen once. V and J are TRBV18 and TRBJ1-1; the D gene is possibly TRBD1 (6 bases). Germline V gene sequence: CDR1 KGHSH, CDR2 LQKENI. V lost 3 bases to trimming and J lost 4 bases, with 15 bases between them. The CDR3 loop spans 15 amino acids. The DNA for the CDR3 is TGTGCCAGCTCACCGGTCAGGCAGGGGATCACTGAAGCTTTCTTT. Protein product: CASSPVRQGITEAFF.

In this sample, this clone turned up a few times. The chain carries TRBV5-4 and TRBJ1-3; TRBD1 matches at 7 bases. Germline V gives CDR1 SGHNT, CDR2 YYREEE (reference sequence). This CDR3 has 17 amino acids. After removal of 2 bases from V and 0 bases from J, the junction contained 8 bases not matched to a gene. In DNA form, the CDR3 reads TGTGCCAGCAGCTTTAGTTCAGGGGGTTACTCTGGAAACACCATATATTTT. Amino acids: CASSFSSGGYSGNTIYF.

As DNA, the CDR3 is TGTGCCTGGAGTGTACGGGCTAGCGGGAGAGTATCCTACAATGAGCAGTTCTTC. This translates into CAWSVRASGRVSYNEQFF. V is TRBV30 and J is TRBJ2-1, with 10 nucleotides matching TRBD2. Germline lookup yields CDR1 GTSNPN and CDR2 SVGIG (reference sequence). The CDR3 covers 18 residues. V gave up 0 bases and J gave up 1 base; unmatched junction bases: 9.

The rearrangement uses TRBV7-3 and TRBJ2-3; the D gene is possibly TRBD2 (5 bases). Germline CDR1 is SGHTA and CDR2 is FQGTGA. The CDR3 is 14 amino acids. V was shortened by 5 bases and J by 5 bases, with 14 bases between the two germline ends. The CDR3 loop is CASSPLASLDTQYF. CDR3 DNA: TGTGCCAGCAGCCCGCTAGCTTCTTTAGATACGCAGTATTTT.

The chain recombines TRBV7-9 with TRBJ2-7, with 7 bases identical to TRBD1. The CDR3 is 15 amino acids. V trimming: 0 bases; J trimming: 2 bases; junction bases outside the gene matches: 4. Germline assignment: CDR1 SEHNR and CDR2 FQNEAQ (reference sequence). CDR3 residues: CASSLARQGTYEQYF. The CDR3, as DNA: TGTGCCAGCAGCTTAGCGAGACAGGGTACCTACGAGCAGTACTTC.

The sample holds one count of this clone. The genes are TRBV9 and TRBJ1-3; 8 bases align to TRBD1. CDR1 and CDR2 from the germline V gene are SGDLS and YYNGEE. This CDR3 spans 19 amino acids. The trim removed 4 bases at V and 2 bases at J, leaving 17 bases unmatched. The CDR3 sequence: CASSHGQGPSARPGNTIYF. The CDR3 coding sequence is TGTGCCAGCAGCCATGGACAGGGACCATCCGCGAGACCTGGAAACACCATATATTTT.

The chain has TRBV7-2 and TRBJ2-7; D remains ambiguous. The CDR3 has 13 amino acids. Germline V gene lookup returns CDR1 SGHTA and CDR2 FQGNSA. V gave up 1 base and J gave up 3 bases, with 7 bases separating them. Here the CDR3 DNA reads TGTGCCAGCAGCTTAGGCGTTTTCTACGAGCAGTACTTC. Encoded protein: CASSLGVFYEQYF.

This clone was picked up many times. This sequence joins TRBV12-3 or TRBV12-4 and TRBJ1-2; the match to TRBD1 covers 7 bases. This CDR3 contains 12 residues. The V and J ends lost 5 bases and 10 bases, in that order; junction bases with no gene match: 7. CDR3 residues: CASSVRQGTYTF. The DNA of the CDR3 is TGTGCCAGCAGTGTACGACAGGGAACCTACACCTTC.

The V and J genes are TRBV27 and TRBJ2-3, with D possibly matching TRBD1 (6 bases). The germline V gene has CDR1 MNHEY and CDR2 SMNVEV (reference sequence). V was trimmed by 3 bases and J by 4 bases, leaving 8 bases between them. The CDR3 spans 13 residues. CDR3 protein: CASSFQGPDTQYF. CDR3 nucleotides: TGTGCCAGCAGTTTTCAGGGGCCAGATACGCAGTATTTT.

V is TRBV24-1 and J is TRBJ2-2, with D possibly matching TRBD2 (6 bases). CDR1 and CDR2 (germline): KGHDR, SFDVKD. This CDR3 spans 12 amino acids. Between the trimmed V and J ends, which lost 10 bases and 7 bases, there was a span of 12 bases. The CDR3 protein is CATSGVGGELFF. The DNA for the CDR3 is TGTGCCACGTCGGGAGTTGGCGGGGAGCTGTTTTTT.

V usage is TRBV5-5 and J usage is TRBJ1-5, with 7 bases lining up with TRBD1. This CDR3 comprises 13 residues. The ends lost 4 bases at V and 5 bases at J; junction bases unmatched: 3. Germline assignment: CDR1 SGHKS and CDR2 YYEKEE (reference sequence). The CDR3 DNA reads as TGTGCCAGCAGCACCGACAGGGATCAGCCCCAGCATTTT. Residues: CASSTDRDQPQHF.

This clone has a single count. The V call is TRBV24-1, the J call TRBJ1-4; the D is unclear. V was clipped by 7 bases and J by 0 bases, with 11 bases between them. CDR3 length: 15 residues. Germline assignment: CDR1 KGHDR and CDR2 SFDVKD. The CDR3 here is CATSPGIATNEKLFF. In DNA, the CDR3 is TGTGCCACCAGCCCAGGCATAGCAACTAATGAAAAACTGTTTTTT.

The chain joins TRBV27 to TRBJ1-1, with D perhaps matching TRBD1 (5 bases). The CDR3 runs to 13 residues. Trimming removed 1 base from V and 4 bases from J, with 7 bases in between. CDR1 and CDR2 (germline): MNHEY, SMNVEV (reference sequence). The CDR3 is CASSLFRGTEAFF. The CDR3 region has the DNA TGTGCCAGCAGTTTATTTAGGGGCACTGAAGCTTTCTTT.

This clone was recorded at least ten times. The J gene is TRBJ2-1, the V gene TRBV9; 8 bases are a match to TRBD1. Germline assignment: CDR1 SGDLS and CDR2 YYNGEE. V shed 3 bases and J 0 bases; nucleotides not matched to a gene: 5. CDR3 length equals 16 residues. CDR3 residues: CASSDGQGDSYNEQFF. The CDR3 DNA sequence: TGTGCCAGCAGCGATGGACAGGGAGACTCCTACAATGAGCAGTTCTTC.

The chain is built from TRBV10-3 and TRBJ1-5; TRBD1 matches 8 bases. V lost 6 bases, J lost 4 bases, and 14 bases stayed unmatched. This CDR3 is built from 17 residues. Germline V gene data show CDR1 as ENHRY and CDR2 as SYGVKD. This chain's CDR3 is CAISEALTGVGNQPQHF. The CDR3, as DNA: TGTGCCATCAGCGAGGCTCTGACAGGGGTGGGTAATCAGCCCCAGCATTTT.

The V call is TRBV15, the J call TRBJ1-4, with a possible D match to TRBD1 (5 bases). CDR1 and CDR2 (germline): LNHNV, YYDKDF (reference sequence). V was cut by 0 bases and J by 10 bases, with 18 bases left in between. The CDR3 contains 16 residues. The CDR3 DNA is TGTGCCACCAGCAGAGATGTCTTGCCGGGCGGGGGAAAACTGTTTTTT. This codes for CATSRDVLPGGGKLFF.

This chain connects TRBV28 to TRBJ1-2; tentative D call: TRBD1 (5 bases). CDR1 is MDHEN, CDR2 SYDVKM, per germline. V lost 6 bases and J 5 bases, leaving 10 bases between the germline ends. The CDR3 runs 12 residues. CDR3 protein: CASSPGGYGYTF. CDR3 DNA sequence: TGTGCCAGCAGCCCTGGGGGGTATGGCTACACCTTC.